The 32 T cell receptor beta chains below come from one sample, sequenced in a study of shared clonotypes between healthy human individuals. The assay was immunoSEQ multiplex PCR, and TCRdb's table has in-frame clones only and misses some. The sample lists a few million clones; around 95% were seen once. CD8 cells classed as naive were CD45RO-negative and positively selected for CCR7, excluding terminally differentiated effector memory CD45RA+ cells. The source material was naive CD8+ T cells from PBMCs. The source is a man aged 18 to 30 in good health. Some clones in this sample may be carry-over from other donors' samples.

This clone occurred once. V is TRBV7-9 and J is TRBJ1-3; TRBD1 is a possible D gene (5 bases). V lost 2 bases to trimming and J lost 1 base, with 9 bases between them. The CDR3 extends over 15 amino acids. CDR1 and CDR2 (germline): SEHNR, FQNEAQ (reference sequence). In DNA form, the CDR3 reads TGTGCCAGCAGCTTACAGGGTATTTCTGGAAACACCATATATTTT. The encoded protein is CASSLQGISGNTIYF.

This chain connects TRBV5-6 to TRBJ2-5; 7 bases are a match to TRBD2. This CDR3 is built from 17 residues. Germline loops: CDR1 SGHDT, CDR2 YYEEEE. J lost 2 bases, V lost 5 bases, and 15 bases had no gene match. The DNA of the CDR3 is TGTGCCAGCAGACCTATCCGGGACTACATGTCTCAAGAGACCCAGTACTTC. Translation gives CASRPIRDYMSQETQYF.

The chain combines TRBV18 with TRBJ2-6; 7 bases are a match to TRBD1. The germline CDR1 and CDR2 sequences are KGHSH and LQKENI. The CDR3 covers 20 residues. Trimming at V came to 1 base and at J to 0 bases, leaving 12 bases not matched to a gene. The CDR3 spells CASSPQLFTGVFSGANVLTF. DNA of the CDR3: TGTGCCAGCTCACCACAATTATTTACAGGGGTCTTCTCTGGGGCCAACGTCCTGACTTTC. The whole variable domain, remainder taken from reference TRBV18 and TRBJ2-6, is NAGVMQNPRHLVRRRGQEARLRCSPMKGHSHVYWYRQLPEEGLKFMVYLQKENIIDESGMPKERFSAEFPKEGPSILRIQQVVRGDSAAYFCASSPQLFTGVFSGANVLTFGAGSRLTVL.

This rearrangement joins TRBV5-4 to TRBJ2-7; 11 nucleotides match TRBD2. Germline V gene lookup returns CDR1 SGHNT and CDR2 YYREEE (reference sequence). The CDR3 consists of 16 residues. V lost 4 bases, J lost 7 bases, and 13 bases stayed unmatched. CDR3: CASSVLAGESSWEQYF. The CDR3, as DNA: TGTGCCAGCAGCGTACTAGCGGGAGAATCCTCTTGGGAGCAGTACTTC.

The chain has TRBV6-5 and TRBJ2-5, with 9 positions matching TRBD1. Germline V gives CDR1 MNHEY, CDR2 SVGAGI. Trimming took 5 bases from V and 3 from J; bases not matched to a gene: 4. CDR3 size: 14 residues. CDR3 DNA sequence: TGTGCCAGCAGTCACAGACAGGGGGAAGAGACCCAGTACTTC. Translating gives CASSHRQGEETQYF.

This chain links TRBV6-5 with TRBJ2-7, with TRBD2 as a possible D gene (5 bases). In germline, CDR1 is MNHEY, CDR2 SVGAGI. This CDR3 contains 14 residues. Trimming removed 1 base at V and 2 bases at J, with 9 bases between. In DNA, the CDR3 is TGTGCCAGCAGTTACTGGGAGACCCCCTACGAGCAGTACTTC. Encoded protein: CASSYWETPYEQYF.

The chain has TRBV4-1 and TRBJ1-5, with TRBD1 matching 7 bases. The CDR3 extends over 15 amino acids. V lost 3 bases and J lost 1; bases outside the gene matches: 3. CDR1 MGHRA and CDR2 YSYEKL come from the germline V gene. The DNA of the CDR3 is TGCGCCAGCAGCCACCTACAGGGGAGCAATCAGCCCCAGCATTTT. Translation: CASSHLQGSNQPQHF.

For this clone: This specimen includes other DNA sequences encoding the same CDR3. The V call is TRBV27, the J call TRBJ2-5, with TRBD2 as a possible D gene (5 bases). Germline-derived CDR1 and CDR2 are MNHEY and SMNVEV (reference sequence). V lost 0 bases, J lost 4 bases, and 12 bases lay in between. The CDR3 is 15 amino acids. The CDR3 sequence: CASSLSGLRGETQYF. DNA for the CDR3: TGTGCCAGCAGTTTATCAGGACTTAGAGGAGAGACCCAGTACTTC.

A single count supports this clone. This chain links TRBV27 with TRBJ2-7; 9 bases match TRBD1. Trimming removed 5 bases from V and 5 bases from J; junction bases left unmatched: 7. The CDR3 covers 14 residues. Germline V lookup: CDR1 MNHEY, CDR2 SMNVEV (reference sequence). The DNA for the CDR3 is TGTGCCAGCAGTACAGGGGGCGAGCTCCACGAGCAGTACTTC. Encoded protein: CASSTGGELHEQYF.

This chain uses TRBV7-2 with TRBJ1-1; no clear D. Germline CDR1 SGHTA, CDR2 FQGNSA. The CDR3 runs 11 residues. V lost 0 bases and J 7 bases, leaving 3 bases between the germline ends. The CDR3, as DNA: TGTGCCAGCAGCTTAGCTGTTGAAGCTTTCTTT. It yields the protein CASSLAVEAFF.

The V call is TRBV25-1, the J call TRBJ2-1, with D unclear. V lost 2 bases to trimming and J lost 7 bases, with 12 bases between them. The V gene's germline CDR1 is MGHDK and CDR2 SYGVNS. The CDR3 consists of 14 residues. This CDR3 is CASSERYQGNEQFF. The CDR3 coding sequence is TGTGCCAGCAGTGAACGCTACCAAGGGAATGAGCAGTTCTTC.

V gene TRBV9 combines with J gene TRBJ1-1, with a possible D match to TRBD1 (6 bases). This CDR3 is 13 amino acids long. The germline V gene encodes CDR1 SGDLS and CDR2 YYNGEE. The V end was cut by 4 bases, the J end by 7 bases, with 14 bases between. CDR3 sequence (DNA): TGTGCCAGCAGCCCGGAGGGGGTAGTTGAAGCTTTCTTT. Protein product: CASSPEGVVEAFF. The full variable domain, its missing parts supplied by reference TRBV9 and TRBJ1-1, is DSGVTQTPKHLITATGQRVTLRCSPRSGDLSVYWYQQSLDQGLQFLIQYYNGEERAKGNILERFSAQQFPDLHSELNLSSLELGDSALYFCASSPEGVVEAFFGQGTRLTVV.

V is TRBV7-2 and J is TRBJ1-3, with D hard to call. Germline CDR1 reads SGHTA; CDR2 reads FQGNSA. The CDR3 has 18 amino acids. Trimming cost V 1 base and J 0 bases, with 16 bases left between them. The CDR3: CASSLGRFDGNSGNTIYF. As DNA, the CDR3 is TGTGCCAGCAGCTTAGGAAGGTTTGACGGCAACTCTGGAAACACCATATATTTT.

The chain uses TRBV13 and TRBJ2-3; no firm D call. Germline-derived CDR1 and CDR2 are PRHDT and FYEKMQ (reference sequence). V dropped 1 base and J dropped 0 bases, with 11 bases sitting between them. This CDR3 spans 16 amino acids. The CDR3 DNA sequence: TGTGCCAGCAGCTTAGACAGAGCTTCTAGCACAGATACGCAGTATTTT. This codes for CASSLDRASSTDTQYF. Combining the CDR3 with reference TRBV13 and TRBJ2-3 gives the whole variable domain AAGVIQSPRHLIKEKRETATLKCYPIPRHDTVYWYQQGPGQDPQFLISFYEKMQSDKGSIPDRFSAQQFSDYHSELNMSSLELGDSALYFCASSLDRASSTDTQYFGPGTRLTVL.

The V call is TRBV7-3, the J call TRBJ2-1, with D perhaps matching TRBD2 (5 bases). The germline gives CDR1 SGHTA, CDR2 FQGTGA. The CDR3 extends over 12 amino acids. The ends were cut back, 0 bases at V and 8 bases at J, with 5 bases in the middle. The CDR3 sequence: CASSLTGDEQFF. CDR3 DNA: TGTGCCAGCAGCTTAACGGGAGATGAGCAGTTCTTC.

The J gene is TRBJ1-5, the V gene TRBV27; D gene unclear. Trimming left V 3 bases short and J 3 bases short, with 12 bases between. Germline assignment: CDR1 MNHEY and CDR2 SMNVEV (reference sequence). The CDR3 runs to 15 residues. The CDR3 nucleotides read TGTGCCAGCAGTTTGATCTCCAGGAACAATCAGCCCCAGCATTTT. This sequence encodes CASSLISRNNQPQHF.

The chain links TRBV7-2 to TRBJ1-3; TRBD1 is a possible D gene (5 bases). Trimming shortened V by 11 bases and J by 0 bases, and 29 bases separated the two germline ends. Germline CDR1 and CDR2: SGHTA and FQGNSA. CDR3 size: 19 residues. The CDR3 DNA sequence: TGTGCCTGCCGAGGCGGTGGGGGGGAAATTGGTTCCTCTGGAAACACCATATATTTT. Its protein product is CACRGGGGEIGSSGNTIYF.

The DNA of the CDR3 is TGTGCCAGCAGGCCCTCGGGACCCCTACCCAATCAGCCCCAGCATTTT. It codes for CASRPSGPLPNQPQHF. The rearrangement joins TRBV27 to TRBJ1-5; tentative D call: TRBD1 (5 bases). From germline, CDR1 is MNHEY and CDR2 SMNVEV (reference sequence). This CDR3 region has 16 residues. Between the trimmed V and J ends, which lost 6 bases and 3 bases, there was a span of 18 bases.

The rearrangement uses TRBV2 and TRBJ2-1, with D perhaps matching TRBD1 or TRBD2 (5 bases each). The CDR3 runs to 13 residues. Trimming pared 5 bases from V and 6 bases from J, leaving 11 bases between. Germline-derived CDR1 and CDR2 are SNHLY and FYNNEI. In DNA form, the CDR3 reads TGTGCCAGCAGTCCAGGGACGCCCAATGAGCAGTTCTTC. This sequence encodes CASSPGTPNEQFF. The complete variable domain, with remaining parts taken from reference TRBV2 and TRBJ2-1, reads EPEVTQTPSHQVTQMGQEVILRCVPISNHLYFYWYRQILGQKVEFLVSFYNNEISEKSEIFDDQFSVERPDGSNFTLKIRSTKLEDSAMYFCASSPGTPNEQFFGPGTRLTVL.

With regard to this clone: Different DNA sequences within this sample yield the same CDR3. The CDR3 DNA follows: TGTGCCAGCAGTTTACTGGGGCGGAACAATGAGCAGTTCTTC. Its translation: CASSLLGRNNEQFF. The V gene is TRBV27, the J gene TRBJ2-1, with D perhaps matching TRBD1 (5 bases). Trimming stripped 2 bases from V and 5 bases from J, with 10 bases between. Germline CDR1 reads MNHEY; CDR2 reads SMNVEV (reference sequence). The CDR3 is 14 amino acids.

The CDR3 nucleotides read TGTGCCAGCAGCTTAGGACTAGCGGGAGTGGAGGAGCAGTACTTC. It translates to CASSLGLAGVEEQYF. The genes are TRBV7-3 and TRBJ2-7; 13 bases are shared with TRBD2. The CDR3 consists of 15 residues. V gave up 2 bases and J gave up 7 bases; unmatched junction bases: 5. Germline CDR1 is SGHTA and CDR2 is FQGTGA.

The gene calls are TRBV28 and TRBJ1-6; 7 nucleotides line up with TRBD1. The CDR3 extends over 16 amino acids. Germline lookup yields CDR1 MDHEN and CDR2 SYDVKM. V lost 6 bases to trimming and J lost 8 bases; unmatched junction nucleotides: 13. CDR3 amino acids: CASRMDRSTSYSPLHF. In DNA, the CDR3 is TGTGCCAGCAGAATGGACAGGAGTACATCGTATTCACCCCTCCACTTT.

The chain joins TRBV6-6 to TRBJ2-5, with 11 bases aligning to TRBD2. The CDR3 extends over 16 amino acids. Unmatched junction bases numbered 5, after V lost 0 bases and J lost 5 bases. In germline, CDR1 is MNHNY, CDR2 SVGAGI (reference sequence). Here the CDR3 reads CASSYSVSGRGETQYF. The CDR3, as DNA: TGTGCCAGCAGTTACTCGGTTAGCGGGAGGGGTGAGACCCAGTACTTC.

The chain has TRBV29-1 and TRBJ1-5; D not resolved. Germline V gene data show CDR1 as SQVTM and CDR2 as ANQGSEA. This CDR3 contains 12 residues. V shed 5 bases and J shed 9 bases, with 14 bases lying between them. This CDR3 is CSVPDGTGPQHF. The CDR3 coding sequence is TGCAGCGTTCCGGACGGCACGGGGCCCCAGCATTTT.

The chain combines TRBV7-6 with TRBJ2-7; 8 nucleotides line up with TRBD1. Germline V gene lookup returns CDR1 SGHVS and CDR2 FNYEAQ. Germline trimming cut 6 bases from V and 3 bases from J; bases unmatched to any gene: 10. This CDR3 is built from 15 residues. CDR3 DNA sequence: TGTGCCAGCAGTTCCTCGACAGGGGCGGGCTACGAGCAGTACTTC. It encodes CASSSSTGAGYEQYF.

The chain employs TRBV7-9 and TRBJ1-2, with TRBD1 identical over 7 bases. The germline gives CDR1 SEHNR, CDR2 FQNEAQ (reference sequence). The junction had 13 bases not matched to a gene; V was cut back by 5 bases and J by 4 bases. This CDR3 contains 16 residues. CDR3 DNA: TGTGCCAGCAGCAATGGCCGGGACAGACTCCGCTATGGCTACACCTTC. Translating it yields CASSNGRDRLRYGYTF. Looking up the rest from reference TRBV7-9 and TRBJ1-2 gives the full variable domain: DTGVSQNPRHKITKRGQNVTFRCDPISEHNRLYWYRQTLGQGPEFLTYFQNEAQLEKSRLLSDRFSAERPKGSFSTLEIQRTEQGDSAMYLCASSNGRDRLRYGYTFGSGTRLTVV.

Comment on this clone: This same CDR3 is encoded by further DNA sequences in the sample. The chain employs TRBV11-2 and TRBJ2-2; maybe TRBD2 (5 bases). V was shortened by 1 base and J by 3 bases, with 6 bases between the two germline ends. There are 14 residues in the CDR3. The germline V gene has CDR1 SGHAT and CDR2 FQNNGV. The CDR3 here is CASSLGTYTGELFF. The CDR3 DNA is TGTGCCAGCAGCTTAGGGACTTACACCGGGGAGCTGTTTTTT.

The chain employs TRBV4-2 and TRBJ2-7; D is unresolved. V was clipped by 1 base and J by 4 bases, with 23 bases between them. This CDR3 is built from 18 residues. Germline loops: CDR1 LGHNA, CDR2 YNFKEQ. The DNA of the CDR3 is TGTGCCAGCAGCCAAGTAAGTATTCGCGTGGACCCAGCGTACGAGCAGTACTTC. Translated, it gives CASSQVSIRVDPAYEQYF.

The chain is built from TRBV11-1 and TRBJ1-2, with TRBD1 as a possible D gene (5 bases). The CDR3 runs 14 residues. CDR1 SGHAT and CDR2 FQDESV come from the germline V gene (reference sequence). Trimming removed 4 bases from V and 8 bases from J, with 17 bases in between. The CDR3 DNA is TGTGCCAGCAGCTCAGACGGGGCAGGCCCCGGCTACACCTTC. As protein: CASSSDGAGPGYTF.

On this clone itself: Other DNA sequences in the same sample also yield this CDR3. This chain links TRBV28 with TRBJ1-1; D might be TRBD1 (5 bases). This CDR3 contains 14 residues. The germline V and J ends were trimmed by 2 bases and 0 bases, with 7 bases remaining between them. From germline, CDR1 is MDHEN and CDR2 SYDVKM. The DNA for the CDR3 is TGTGCCAGCAGTTTAAGGGGTTTGAACACTGAAGCTTTCTTT. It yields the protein CASSLRGLNTEAFF.

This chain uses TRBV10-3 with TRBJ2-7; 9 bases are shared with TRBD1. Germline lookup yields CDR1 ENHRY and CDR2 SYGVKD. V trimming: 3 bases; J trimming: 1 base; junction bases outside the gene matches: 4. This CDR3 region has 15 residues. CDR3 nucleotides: TGTGCCATCAGTGAAACCGGGACAGGGTCCTACGAGCAGTACTTC. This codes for CAISETGTGSYEQYF.

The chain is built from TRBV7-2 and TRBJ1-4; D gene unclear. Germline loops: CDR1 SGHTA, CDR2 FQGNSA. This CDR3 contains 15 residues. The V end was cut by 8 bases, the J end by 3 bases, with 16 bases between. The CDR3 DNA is TGTGCCAGCGGCCAGGAAGGTGCGCCTAATGAAAAACTGTTTTTT. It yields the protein CASGQEGAPNEKLFF.